The 11 T cell receptor beta chains presented below share a single source sample, sequenced in a study of blood T cells in healthy people across ages. The second PCR ran about 6 to 12 cycles with a sample-barcoded 5' primer and J-beta primers. In TCRdb, the 5' RACE reads were re-called with MiXCR into one record per CDR3 protein. The data contain some 930,000 distinct CDR3 sequences, roughly 29% of them singletons. These same data were also listed under a study on T cells of mothers and their children.

Material: blood. These receptors were collected from a woman aged 40 to 50 in good health.

V is TRBV10-3 and J is TRBJ2-1, with TRBD2 matching over 10 bases. CDR1 is ENHRY, CDR2 SYGVKD, per germline. The CDR3 covers 18 residues. With V trimmed by 3 bases and J by 11 bases, 19 bases remained unmatched. CDR3 protein: CAISEFGPTGTSAGQQFF. The CDR3 region has the DNA TGTGCCATCAGTGAATTTGGCCCGACTGGGACTAGCGCAGGTCAGCAGTTCTTC.

This clonotype was observed a few times. This chain uses TRBV4-2 with TRBJ2-6; D unresolved. The CDR3 sequence is 20 residues long. Looked up from germline, CDR1 is LGHNA and CDR2 is YNFKEQ. Trimming took off 1 base at V and 2 bases at J, with 21 bases between the two ends. CDR3 DNA: TGTGCCAGCAGCCAAGGGGATCTGTTACTCCTCAGACCTGGGGCCAACGTCCTGACTTTC. This sequence encodes CASSQGDLLLLRPGANVLTF.

The V call is TRBV6-2 or TRBV6-3, the J call TRBJ2-4; weak D call: TRBD1 (6 bases). Trimming removed 8 bases from V and 13 bases from J, with 27 bases in between. Per the germline V gene, CDR1 is MNHEY and CDR2 is SVGEGT. This CDR3 has 15 residues. DNA for the CDR3: TGTGCCAGCCGCCCGACAGGCAGAGGGCGAAATGAGCAGTACTTC. This translates into CASRPTGRGRNEQYF.

This clonotype was recorded at least ten times. The chain is built from TRBV5-1 and TRBJ2-5; D is uncertain. The CDR3 runs 10 residues. CDR1 and CDR2 from the germline V gene are SGHRS and YFSETQ. V shed 5 bases and J shed 9 bases, with 8 bases lying between them. The CDR3 nucleotides read TGCGCCAGCAGTGGATCCTCCCAGTACTTC. Protein product: CASSGSSQYF.

This sequence joins TRBV7-9 and TRBJ2-1; 7 nucleotides agree with TRBD2. V lost 0 bases and J lost 8; bases outside the gene matches: 4. The CDR3 loop spans 14 amino acids. The V gene's germline CDR1 is SEHNR and CDR2 FQNEAQ (reference sequence). The CDR3 DNA sequence: TGTGCCAGCAGCTTAGCGGGAGGGGAAGATGAGCAGTTCTTC. Translating it yields CASSLAGGEDEQFF.

V usage is TRBV7-2 and J usage is TRBJ2-7; 7 nucleotides agree with TRBD2. The CDR3 consists of 15 residues. The germline V gene encodes CDR1 SGHTA and CDR2 FQGNSA. With 7 bases clipped from V and 0 bases from J, the junction kept 9 bases outside the gene matches. The CDR3 bases are TGTGCCAGCACCCTCGCTAGCGGAACCTCCTACGAGCAGTACTTC. This encodes CASTLASGTSYEQYF.

The rearrangement uses TRBV18 and TRBJ1-1, with a weak D call TRBD1 (5 bases). CDR1 and CDR2 (germline): KGHSH, LQKENI. The CDR3 is 12 residues long. The ends were cut back, 3 bases at V and 7 bases at J, with 9 bases in the middle. The CDR3 DNA reads TGTGCCAGCTCACCGGGGACTAGTGAAGCTTTCTTT. Its translation: CASSPGTSEAFF.

This clonotype was observed a handful of times. The chain uses TRBV29-1 and TRBJ1-1; D not resolved. Trimming left V 4 bases short and J 2 bases short, with 5 bases between. CDR1 and CDR2 (germline): SQVTM, ANQGSEA. This CDR3 contains 11 residues. The CDR3 loop reads CSVGINTEAFF. In DNA form, the CDR3 reads TGCAGCGTTGGGATTAACACTGAAGCTTTCTTT.

The sample holds one count of this clonotype. The CDR3 coding sequence is TGTGCCAGCAGTTACTCAGGAGGTATCCAAGAGACCCAGTACTTC. Residues: CASSYSGGIQETQYF. This chain links TRBV6-5 with TRBJ2-5; maybe TRBD2 (5 bases). Trimming took off 0 bases at V and 1 base at J, with 9 bases between the two ends. CDR1 is MNHEY and CDR2 is SVGAGI in the germline V gene. This CDR3 spans 15 amino acids.

The chain recombines TRBV5-1 with TRBJ2-1; 12 bases match TRBD1. Unmatched junction bases numbered 8, after V lost 0 bases and J lost 10 bases. Germline V CDR1 and CDR2: SGHRS, YFSETQ. This CDR3 region has 16 residues. CDR3 nucleotides: TGCGCCAGCAGCTTGGCAGTGGGACAGGGGGCCGGGGAGCAGTTCTTC. It is translated as CASSLAVGQGAGEQFF.

The rearrangement links TRBV5-1 to TRBJ1-1; 9 bases line up with TRBD1. Germline loops: CDR1 SGHRS, CDR2 YFSETQ. The CDR3 consists of 13 residues. V was pared by 4 bases and J by 4 bases, with 2 bases of the junction left unmatched. The CDR3 protein is CASSADRGTEAFF. The CDR3 bases are TGCGCCAGCAGCGCGGACAGGGGCACTGAAGCTTTCTTT.